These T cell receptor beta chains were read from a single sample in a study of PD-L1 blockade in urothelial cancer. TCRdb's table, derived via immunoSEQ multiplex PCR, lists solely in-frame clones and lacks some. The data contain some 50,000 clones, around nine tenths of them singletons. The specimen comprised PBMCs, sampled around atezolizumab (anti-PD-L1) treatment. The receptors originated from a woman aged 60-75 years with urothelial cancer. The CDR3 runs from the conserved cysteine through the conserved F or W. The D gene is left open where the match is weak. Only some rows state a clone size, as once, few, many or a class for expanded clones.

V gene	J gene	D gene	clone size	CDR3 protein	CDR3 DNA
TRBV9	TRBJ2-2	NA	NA	CASSERDTGELFF	TGTGCCAGCAGCGAGCGGGACACCGGGGAGCTGTTTTTT
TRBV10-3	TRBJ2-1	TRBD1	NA	CAISESSGGKGAGYNEQFF	TGTGCCATCAGTGAGTCGAGTGGTGGAAAGGGGGCCGGTTACAATGAGCAGTTCTTC
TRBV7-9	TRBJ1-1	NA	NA	CASSSTNWTVNTEAFF	TGTGCCAGCAGCTCCACCAACTGGACAGTGAACACTGAAGCTTTCTTT
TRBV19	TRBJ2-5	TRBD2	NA	CASRGRGLAGEGETQYF	TGTGCCAGTAGAGGGAGAGGACTAGCGGGAGAGGGGGAGACCCAGTACTTC
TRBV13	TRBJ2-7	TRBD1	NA	CASRGDRESEQYF	TGTGCCAGCAGAGGGGACAGGGAAAGCGAGCAGTACTTC
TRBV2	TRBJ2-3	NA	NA	CASWTGSTDTQYF	TGTGCCAGTTGGACGGGGAGCACAGATACGCAGTATTTT
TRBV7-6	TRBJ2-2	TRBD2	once	CASSSSGQGYTGELFF	TGTGCCAGCAGCTCTAGCGGGCAGGGTTACACCGGGGAGCTGTTTTTT
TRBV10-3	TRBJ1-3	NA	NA	CAISDITPGNTIYF	TGTGCCATCAGTGACATCACTCCTGGAAACACCATATATTTT
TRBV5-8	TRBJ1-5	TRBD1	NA	CASSLAGTGRNQPQHF	TGTGCCAGCAGCTTAGCCGGGACAGGTCGCAATCAGCCCCAGCATTTT
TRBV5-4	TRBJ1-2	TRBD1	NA	CASSSTGYGYTF	TGTGCCAGCAGCTCGACAGGGTATGGCTACACCTTC
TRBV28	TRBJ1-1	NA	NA	CASTRVGSTEAFF	TGTGCCAGCACGAGGGTTGGGAGCACTGAAGCTTTCTTT
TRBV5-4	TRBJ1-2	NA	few	CASSSDSYGYTF	TGTGCCAGCAGCTCCGACAGCTATGGCTACACCTTC
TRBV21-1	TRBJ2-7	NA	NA	CASSIYRGSYEQYF	TGTGCCAGCAGCATATACAGGGGCTCCTACGAGCAGTACTTC
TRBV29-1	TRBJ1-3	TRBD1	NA	CSASGGTASGNTIYF	TGCAGCGCCTCAGGAGGGACAGCCTCTGGAAACACCATATATTTT
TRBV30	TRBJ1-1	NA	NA	CAWENPLNTEAFF	TGTGCCTGGGAGAATCCGTTGAACACTGAAGCTTTCTTT
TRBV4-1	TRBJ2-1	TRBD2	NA	CASSQDTGGNEQFF	TGCGCCAGCAGCCAAGACACGGGGGGGAATGAGCAGTTCTTC
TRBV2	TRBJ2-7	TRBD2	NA	CASSELLAGGDEQYF	TGTGCCAGCAGTGAACTGCTAGCGGGGGGCGACGAGCAGTACTTC
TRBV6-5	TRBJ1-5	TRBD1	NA	CASSRTQGQPQHF	TGTGCCAGCAGTAGAACACAGGGGCAGCCCCAGCATTTT
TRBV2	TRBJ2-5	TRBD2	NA	CAGATGSGGETQYF	TGTGCCGGCGCCACGGGCAGCGGGGGAGAGACCCAGTACTTC
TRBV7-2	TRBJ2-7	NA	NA	CASTSTAYEQYF	TGTGCCAGCACCTCAACGGCCTACGAGCAGTACTTC
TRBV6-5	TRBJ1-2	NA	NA	CASSYSMIEIYGYTF	TGTGCCAGCAGTTACTCGATGATCGAGATTTATGGCTACACCTTC
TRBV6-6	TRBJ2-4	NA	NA	CASLGGSGFKNIQYF	TGTGCCAGCCTCGGCGGTAGCGGCTTCAAAAACATTCAGTACTTC
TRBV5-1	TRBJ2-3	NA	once	CASSLELGEDTQYF	TGCGCCAGCAGCTTGGAACTAGGTGAGGATACGCAGTATTTT
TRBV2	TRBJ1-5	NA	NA	CASIQDYSNQPQHF	TGTGCCAGCATACAGGATTATAGCAATCAGCCCCAGCATTTT
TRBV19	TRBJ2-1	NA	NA	CASRPTGLSYNEQFF	TGTGCCAGTAGACCGACAGGCCTCTCCTACAATGAGCAGTTCTTC
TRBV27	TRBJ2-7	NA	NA	CASSLLGQQSSYEQYF	TGTGCCAGCAGTCTTCTCGGACAGCAGAGCTCCTACGAGCAGTACTTC
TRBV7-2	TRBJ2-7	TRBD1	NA	CASSSQQGAGEQYF	TGTGCCAGCAGCTCCCAACAGGGGGCGGGAGAGCAGTACTTC
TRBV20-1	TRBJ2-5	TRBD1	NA	CSRQGAETQYF	TGCAGTAGACAGGGGGCGGAGACCCAGTACTTC
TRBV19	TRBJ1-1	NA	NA	CASREWDTEAFF	TGTGCCAGTCGGGAGTGGGACACTGAAGCTTTCTTT
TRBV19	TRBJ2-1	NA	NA	CASTQGLEQFF	TGTGCCAGTACACAGGGTTTGGAGCAGTTCTTC
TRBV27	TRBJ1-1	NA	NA	CASRLTGRTEAFF	TGTGCCAGCAGGCTAACAGGGAGAACTGAAGCTTTCTTT
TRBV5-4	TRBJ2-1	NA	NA	CASSYSSYNEQFF	TGTGCCAGCAGCTACAGCTCCTACAATGAGCAGTTCTTC
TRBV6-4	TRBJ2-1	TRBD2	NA	CASSDFSKVSGGNEQFF	TGTGCCAGCAGTGACTTTTCCAAGGTCAGCGGGGGGAATGAGCAGTTCTTC
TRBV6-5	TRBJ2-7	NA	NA	CASSYTLQRGYEQYF	TGTGCCAGCAGTTACACCCTGCAGCGAGGCTACGAGCAGTACTTC
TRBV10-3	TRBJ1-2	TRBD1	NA	CANRGESYTF	TGTGCCAACAGGGGAGAGAGCTACACCTTC
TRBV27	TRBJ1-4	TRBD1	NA	CASSPLLLETGNNEKLFF	TGTGCCAGTAGTCCCCTCCTGTTGGAGACAGGGAATAATGAAAAACTGTTTTTT
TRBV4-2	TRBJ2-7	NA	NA	CASSHRETYEQYF	TGTGCCAGCAGTCACAGGGAGACCTACGAGCAGTACTTC
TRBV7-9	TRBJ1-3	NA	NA	CASSHRQVGNTIYF	TGTGCCAGCAGCCACCGACAGGTGGGAAACACCATATATTTT
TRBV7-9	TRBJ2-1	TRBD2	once	CASSSLGGGLYNEQFF	TGTGCCAGCAGCTCCCTGGGCGGGGGGCTTTACAATGAGCAGTTCTTC
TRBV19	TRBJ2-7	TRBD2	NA	CASTPGVAGPTEQYF	TGTGCCAGTACTCCCGGGGTAGCGGGACCTACGGAGCAGTACTTC
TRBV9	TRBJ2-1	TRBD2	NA	CASSVAGAYNEQFF	TGTGCCAGCAGCGTGGCGGGGGCCTACAATGAGCAGTTCTTC